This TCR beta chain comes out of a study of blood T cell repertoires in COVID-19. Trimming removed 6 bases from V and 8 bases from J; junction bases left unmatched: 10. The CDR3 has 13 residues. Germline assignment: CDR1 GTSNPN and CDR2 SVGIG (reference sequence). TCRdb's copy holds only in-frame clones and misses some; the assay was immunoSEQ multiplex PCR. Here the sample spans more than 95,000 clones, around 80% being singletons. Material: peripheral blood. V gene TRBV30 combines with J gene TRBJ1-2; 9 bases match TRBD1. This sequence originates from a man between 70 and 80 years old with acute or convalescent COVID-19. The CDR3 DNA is TGTGCCTGTAGGGACAGGGTCTCTCAAGGCTACACCTTC. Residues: CACRDRVSQGYTF. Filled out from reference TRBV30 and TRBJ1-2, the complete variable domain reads SQTIHQWPATLVQPVGSPLSLECTVEGTSNPNLYWYRQAAGRGLQLLFYSVGIGQISSEVPQNLSASRPQDRQFILSSKKLLLSDSGFYLCACRDRVSQGYTFGSGTRLTVV.